This TCR beta chain stems from a study of blood T cell repertoires in COVID-19. Study information: Sites in the United States, Italy and Spain provided acute and convalescent COVID-19 samples.

Recruited during active infection, patients (from Seattle) were subsequently followed longitudinally. Source study methods: Amplification with reference gene primers provided the estimates of nucleated cell counts. The table came from immunoSEQ multiplex PCR; TCRdb's copy has only in-frame clones and leaves some out. V and J calls and clone size follow that table, whereas D and trimming were derived from the DNA. The sample has 250,000 to 400,000 clones; roughly nine tenths are singletons. The CDR3 has 15 amino acids. V was pared by 5 bases and J by 0 bases, with 8 bases of the junction left unmatched. Germline V gene data show CDR1 as GTSNPN and CDR2 as SVGIG (reference sequence).

The chain couples TRBV30 to TRBJ1-2; 8 bases align to TRBD1. The sequence came from a woman in her twenties or thirties with COVID-19, enrolled during active disease. The sample consisted of peripheral blood. The CDR3, as DNA: TGTGCCTGGGCAACAGGGGGGACGTCTAACTATGGCTACACCTTC. It is translated as CAWATGGTSNYGYTF.